This TCR beta chain was documented in a study of T cells in Graves' hyperthyroidism and ophthalmopathy. The wider study: The blood sample was taken at first diagnosis, before treatment began.

CDR1 is LNHDA and CDR2 is SQIVND in the germline V gene (reference sequence). Trimming left V 1 base short and J 3 bases short, with 12 bases between. The CDR3 sequence is 15 residues long. Graves' hyperthyroidism showing no ophthalmopathy progression within 18 months was considered stable. Exclusion followed for patients with uncontrolled infection, other autoimmune disease, pregnancy or lactation. This clonotype has at least ten counts. TCR beta CDR3 regions were amplified from RNA transcripts. First-round RT-PCR of the TCR CDR3 relied on the HTBI primer set. TCRdb ran MiXCR on the multiplex PCR reads and lists one entry per CDR3 protein. Found here are about 690,000 distinct CDR3 sequences, around 15% of them singletons; the top ten hold roughly 15%.

J is TRBJ1-2 and V is TRBV19; the D gene is possibly TRBD1 (5 bases). This clonotype originated in a man in his fifties with Graves' hyperthyroidism. Sequencing was performed on blood. This CDR3 is CASSIGFRADYGYTF. In nucleotides, the CDR3 is TGTGCCAGTAGTATAGGATTCAGGGCCGACTATGGCTACACCTTC.